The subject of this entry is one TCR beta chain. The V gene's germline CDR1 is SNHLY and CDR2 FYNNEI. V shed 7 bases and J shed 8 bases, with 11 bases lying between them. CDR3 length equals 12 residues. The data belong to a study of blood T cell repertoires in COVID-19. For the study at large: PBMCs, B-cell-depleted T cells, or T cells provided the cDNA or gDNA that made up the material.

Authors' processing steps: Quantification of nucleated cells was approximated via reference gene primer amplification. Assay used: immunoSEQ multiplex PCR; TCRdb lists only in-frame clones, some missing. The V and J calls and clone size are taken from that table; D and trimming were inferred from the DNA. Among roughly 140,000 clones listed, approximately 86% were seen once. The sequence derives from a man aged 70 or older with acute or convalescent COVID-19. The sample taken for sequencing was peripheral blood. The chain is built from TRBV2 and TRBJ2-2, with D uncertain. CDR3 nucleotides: TGTGCCAGCACCCTCGCCAGTGGGGAGCTGTTTTTT. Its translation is CASTLASGELFF.